The source of this T cell receptor (beta chain) is a study of response to subunit inactivated influenza vaccine. General study findings and limits: Authors suggested each seasonal influenza vaccination recruits few new T cells.

The length of the CDR3 is 12 residues. Germline V gene data show CDR1 as MDHEN and CDR2 as SYDVKM. With 7 bases clipped from V and 10 bases from J, the junction kept 7 bases outside the gene matches. TCRdb reprocessed the RT-PCR reads via MiXCR and lists one record per CDR3 protein. The sample shows 300,000 to 350,000 distinct CDR3 sequences, just over 20% of them seen only once. A remark on this clonotype: Its antigen is undetermined.

V is TRBV28 and J is TRBJ2-1, with TRBD2 matching over 7 bases. The source was PBMCs from blood, collected about 19 months after vaccination. The TCR originated in a man aged 45 to 75 who received an inactivated influenza vaccine. The CDR3 is CASTKAGREQFF. The CDR3 DNA sequence: TGTGCCAGCACCAAAGCGGGGCGGGAGCAGTTCTTC.